Sequencing of this T cell receptor beta chain was carried out in a study of blood T cell repertoires in COVID-19 (dated by TCRdb to the early 2020s). Turning to the overall study: Samples from collaborators originated in the United States, Italy and Spain and spanned both the acute and convalescent phases of COVID-19. The material from the prospective study consisted of cDNA or gDNA derived from T cells, B-cell-depleted T cells, or PBMCs. Subjects who had been exposed to COVID-19, were actively infected with it, or had recovered from it provided the deeply sampled blood TCRbeta repertoires that made up the dataset. The repertoires were made available in a free public database intended to serve as a resource for research on the immune response to SARS-CoV-2. The samples were drawn from the first 160 participants of the ongoing ImmuneRACE study and from some 1,300 subjects provided by 6 global collaborators. Nearly every sample came with metadata listing a de-identified subject ID, COVID-19 status, age in years and sex. Where HLA class I and class II types were available, the types were taken from metadata supplied by the sample provider, not from assay-based typing. The study at large found these results: Clinical and demographic metadata were provided uncurated, with the amount varying by source and participant.

TCRbeta CDR3 regions were amplified from genomic DNA using the immunoSEQ Assay, a bias-controlled multiplex PCR. As for how the authors treated the data: Within the assay, amplification of reference gene primers was used to estimate how many nucleated cells each sample contained. To quantify the absolute abundance of each unique TCRbeta CDR3 rearrangement, sequence reads were collapsed and filtered. For each sample, productive Simpson clonality was calculated by taking the square root of Simpson's diversity index across productive rearrangements. The table comes from immuneACCESS by way of TCRdb, which keeps in-frame sequences with V and J called. Part of the clones is missing from these tables; in studies checked, under half for an unresolved V gene and the rest for unknown reasons. V and J calls and clone size are copied from that table; D and trimming were computed from the DNA. For this sample the table gives roughly 440,000 clones, of which about 87% were detected only once. The top ten clonotypes cover over 10% of the sample.

The CDR3 covers 15 residues, taking in both the cysteine and the phenylalanine. Only CDR3 DNA is held: 45 bases, read in frame from base 1. The germline V gene provides CDR1 SNHLY and CDR2 FYNNEI. Trimming at the junction amounts to 6 bases on V and 5 bases on J, and the germline ends lie 16 bases apart. One collaborating source in Seattle enrolled patients while the patients were actively infected and followed the patients over time throughout the course of disease. The collaborating institutions used their own protocols to collect whole blood in K2EDTA tubes. For TCRbeta analysis, collaborator samples were shipped as frozen whole blood, as isolated PBMCs, or as DNA extracted from either sample type. For this clone: Its antigen remains undetermined. It has no much larger one-base neighbor in the sample; base qualities were not kept.

What was sequenced was peripheral blood. This chain joins TRBV2 to TRBJ2-2; no D gene call is confident. The TCR originated in a woman in her fifties or sixties with COVID-19, enrolled during active disease. The CDR3 protein sequence reads: CASRPDTSRTGELFF. Read as DNA, the sequence is TGTGCCAGCAGGCCCGACACAAGTAGGACCGGGGAGCTGTTTTTT.